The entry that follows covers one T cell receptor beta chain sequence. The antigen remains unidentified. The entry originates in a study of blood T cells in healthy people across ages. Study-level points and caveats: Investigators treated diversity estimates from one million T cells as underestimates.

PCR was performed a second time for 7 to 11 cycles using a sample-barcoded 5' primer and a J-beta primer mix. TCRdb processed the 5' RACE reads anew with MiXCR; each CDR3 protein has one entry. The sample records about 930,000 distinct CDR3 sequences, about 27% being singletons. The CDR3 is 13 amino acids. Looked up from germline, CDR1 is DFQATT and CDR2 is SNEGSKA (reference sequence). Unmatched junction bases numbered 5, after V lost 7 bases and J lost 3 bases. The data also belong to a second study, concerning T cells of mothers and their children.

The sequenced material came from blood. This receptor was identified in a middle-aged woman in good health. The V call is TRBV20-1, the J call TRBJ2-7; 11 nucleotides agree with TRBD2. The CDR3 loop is CSVLSGGDYEQYF. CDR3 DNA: TGCAGTGTCCTTAGCGGGGGGGACTACGAGCAGTACTTC.